The next 15 T cell receptor beta chains were all read from a single sample in a study of regulatory T cells in long-lasting Graves disease. Construction of TCR beta libraries relied on iRepertoire HTBI primers and on Arm-PCR targeting CDR3 regions. TCRdb fed the multiplex PCR reads into MiXCR, producing one record per CDR3 protein. Among around 400,000 distinct CDR3 sequences listed, around 23% were seen once. Time point described: persistent/refractory GD, antithyroid drugs over 5 years with positive TRAb. There was RNA extracted from PBMCs, and the TCR library was made from it. This material consisted of peripheral blood mononuclear cells (PBMCs), taken when the disease was refractory, from a patient treated with antithyroid drugs. The receptors were gathered from a female donor with Graves disease.

This chain connects TRBV4-1 to TRBJ2-7, with D hard to call. The germline V gene has CDR1 MGHRA and CDR2 YSYEKL. The V end was cut by 4 bases, the J end by 0 bases, with 13 bases between. This CDR3 region has 15 residues. The CDR3 DNA follows: TGCGCCAGCAGCCTAACCGATGCCCTCTCCTACGAGCAGTACTTC. Residues: CASSLTDALSYEQYF.

This clonotype was counted between two and nine times. This rearrangement joins TRBV12-3 or TRBV12-4 to TRBJ2-3; TRBD1 aligns across 8 bases. Unmatched junction bases numbered 3, after V lost 3 bases and J lost 4 bases. The CDR3 is 14 amino acids. CDR3 nucleotides: TGTGCCAGCAGTTTTAGACAGGGGTCAGATACGCAGTATTTT. Protein product: CASSFRQGSDTQYF.

The chain employs TRBV6-1 and TRBJ2-5; 9 nucleotides match TRBD2. The length of the CDR3 is 16 residues. The J segment lost 6 bases and the V segment lost 5 bases, leaving 13 bases of the junction unmatched. Germline V gives CDR1 MNHNS, CDR2 SASEGT. The CDR3: CASSLQSGRPRQTQYF. CDR3 in DNA: TGTGCCAGCAGTCTCCAGAGCGGGAGGCCTCGGCAGACCCAGTACTTC.

This clonotype was counted ten times or more. The rearrangement uses TRBV28 and TRBJ2-2; TRBD1 aligns across 7 bases. Trimming took 6 bases from V and 0 from J; bases not matched to a gene: 4. This CDR3 has 15 residues. Per germline, CDR1 MDHEN and CDR2 SYDVKM. The CDR3 DNA follows: TGTGCCAGCAGAGGACAGGACACGAACACCGGGGAGCTGTTTTTT. It specifies CASRGQDTNTGELFF.

This clonotype was seen ten or more times. This chain links TRBV28 with TRBJ1-5; unclear D gene. The CDR3 has 15 residues. Germline loops: CDR1 MDHEN, CDR2 SYDVKM. V was clipped by 6 bases and J by 1 base, with 13 bases between them. The CDR3 sequence is CASSHPDKSNQPQHF. The CDR3, as DNA: TGTGCCAGCAGCCATCCCGACAAGAGCAATCAGCCCCAGCATTTT.

This clonotype was seen a single time. The chain uses TRBV28 and TRBJ2-7, with TRBD1 identical over 8 bases. This CDR3 has 15 residues. Trimming removed 6 bases from V and 9 bases from J; junction bases left unmatched: 16. Germline CDR1 MDHEN, CDR2 SYDVKM. In DNA, the CDR3 is TGTGCCAGCAGCCAACCGGGGCAGGGGGCCCACGGGCAGTACTTC. Residues: CASSQPGQGAHGQYF.

This clonotype was observed a handful of times. The V and J genes are TRBV15 and TRBJ1-1; 8 positions agree with TRBD1. V shed 9 bases and J 3 bases; nucleotides not matched to a gene: 6. Germline V gene lookup returns CDR1 LNHNV and CDR2 YYDKDF (reference sequence). This CDR3 spans 13 amino acids. The CDR3, as DNA: TGTGCCACTTCGACAGGGGCACACACTGAAGCTTTCTTT. Amino acid sequence: CATSTGAHTEAFF.

V usage is TRBV3-1 and J usage is TRBJ1-3; D remains ambiguous. Between the trimmed V and J ends, which lost 1 base and 0 bases, there was a span of 13 bases. The CDR3 is 17 amino acids. Germline V lookup: CDR1 LGHDT, CDR2 YNNKEL (reference sequence). Written as DNA, the CDR3 is TGTGCCAGCAGCCAAGGGTTTGGGGAGAACTCTGGAAACACCATATATTTT. As protein: CASSQGFGENSGNTIYF.

This clonotype was seen many times. This rearrangement joins TRBV5-1 to TRBJ2-2; either TRBD1 or TRBD2 may fit D (6 bases each). The CDR3 covers 18 residues. The V and J ends lost 4 bases and 0 bases respectively, with 19 bases between them. Germline CDR1 reads SGHRS; CDR2 reads YFSETQ. The CDR3 bases are TGCGCCAGCAGCCCCCGGGGGCAGGGGACCGCGAACACCGGGGAGCTGTTTTTT. Translating it yields CASSPRGQGTANTGELFF. The full variable domain, with the rest looked up from reference TRBV5-1 and TRBJ2-2, is KAGVTQTPRYLIKTRGQQVTLSCSPISGHRSVSWYQQTPGQGLQFLFEYFSETQRNKGNFPGRFSGRQFSNSRSEMNVSTLELGDSALYLCASSPRGQGTANTGELFFGEGSRLTVL.

This clonotype was counted only a few times. This sequence joins TRBV9 and TRBJ1-4; D remains ambiguous. This CDR3 region has 16 residues. Germline CDR1 reads SGDLS; CDR2 reads YYNGEE. Trimming stripped 2 bases from V and 4 bases from J, with 15 bases between. The CDR3, as DNA: TGTGCCAGCAGCGTGGGAGGTGGATTCCTTAATGAAAAACTGTTTTTT. Protein product: CASSVGGGFLNEKLFF.

In its sample, this clonotype was seen many times. The chain has TRBV2 and TRBJ2-5, with TRBD1 as a possible D gene (5 bases). The ends were cut back, 10 bases at V and 1 base at J, with 10 bases in the middle. Germline V lookup: CDR1 SNHLY, CDR2 FYNNEI. The CDR3 is 12 amino acids. DNA for the CDR3: TGTGCCACACGACAGACCCAAGAGACCCAGTACTTC. This sequence encodes CATRQTQETQYF. Filled out from reference TRBV2 and TRBJ2-5, the complete variable domain reads EPEVTQTPSHQVTQMGQEVILRCVPISNHLYFYWYRQILGQKVEFLVSFYNNEISEKSEIFDDQFSVERPDGSNFTLKIRSTKLEDSAMYFCATRQTQETQYFGPGTRLLVL.

The J gene is TRBJ2-3, the V gene TRBV20-1, with a weak D call TRBD1 (6 bases). Deletions cut 2 bases from V and 0 bases from J, with 18 bases between. The length of the CDR3 is 17 residues. Germline values: CDR1 DFQATT, CDR2 SNEGSKA (reference sequence). The CDR3 coding sequence is TGCAGTGCTAGATTGGGGACATTCCAAATTAGCACAGATACGCAGTATTTT. Translated: CSARLGTFQISTDTQYF.

The chain carries TRBV6-2 or TRBV6-3 and TRBJ1-2; possibly TRBD1 for D (6 bases). Germline lookup yields CDR1 MNHEY and CDR2 SVGEGT. The CDR3 runs to 15 residues. The germline V and J ends were trimmed by 0 bases and 8 bases, with 16 bases remaining between them. CDR3 loop: CASSYSSGGAKGYTF. For the CDR3, the DNA is TGTGCCAGCAGTTACTCCTCCGGGGGGGCGAAAGGCTACACCTTC.

This clonotype was observed many times. The rearrangement links TRBV7-8 to TRBJ1-5; perhaps TRBD1 as D (5 bases). V was shortened by 1 base and J by 7 bases, with 14 bases between the two germline ends. CDR3 length equals 15 residues. In germline, CDR1 is SGHVS, CDR2 FQNEAQ. CDR3 region: CASSLGRRGGQPQHF. In nucleotides, the CDR3 is TGTGCCAGCAGCTTAGGGAGGAGGGGTGGCCAGCCCCAGCATTTT.

This clonotype was seen more than once but under ten times. The chain uses TRBV5-1 and TRBJ2-2; a possible D gene is TRBD1 (6 bases). From germline, CDR1 is SGHRS and CDR2 YFSETQ. The CDR3 extends over 17 amino acids. V was shortened by 4 bases and J by 6 bases, with 22 bases between the two germline ends. In DNA, the CDR3 is TGCGCCAGCAGCACTGGACAGTCCACCGCAATAGCCGGGGAGCTGTTTTTT. The encoded protein is CASSTGQSTAIAGELFF.